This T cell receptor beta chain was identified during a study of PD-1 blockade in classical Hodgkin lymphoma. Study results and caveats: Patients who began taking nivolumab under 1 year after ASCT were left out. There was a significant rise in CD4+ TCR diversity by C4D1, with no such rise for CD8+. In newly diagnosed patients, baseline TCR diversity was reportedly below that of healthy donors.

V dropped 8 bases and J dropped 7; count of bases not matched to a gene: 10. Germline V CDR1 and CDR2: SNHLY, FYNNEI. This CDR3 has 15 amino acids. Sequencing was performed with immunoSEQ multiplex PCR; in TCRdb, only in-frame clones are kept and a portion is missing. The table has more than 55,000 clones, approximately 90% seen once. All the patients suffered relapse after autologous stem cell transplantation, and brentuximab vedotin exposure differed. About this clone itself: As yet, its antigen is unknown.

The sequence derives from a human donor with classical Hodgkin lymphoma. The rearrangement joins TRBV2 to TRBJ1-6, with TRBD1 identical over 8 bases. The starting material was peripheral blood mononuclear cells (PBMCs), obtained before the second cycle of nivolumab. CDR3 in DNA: TGTGCCAGCCTTCTTGACAGGGGTGGAAATTCACCCCTCCACTTT. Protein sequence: CASLLDRGGNSPLHF.